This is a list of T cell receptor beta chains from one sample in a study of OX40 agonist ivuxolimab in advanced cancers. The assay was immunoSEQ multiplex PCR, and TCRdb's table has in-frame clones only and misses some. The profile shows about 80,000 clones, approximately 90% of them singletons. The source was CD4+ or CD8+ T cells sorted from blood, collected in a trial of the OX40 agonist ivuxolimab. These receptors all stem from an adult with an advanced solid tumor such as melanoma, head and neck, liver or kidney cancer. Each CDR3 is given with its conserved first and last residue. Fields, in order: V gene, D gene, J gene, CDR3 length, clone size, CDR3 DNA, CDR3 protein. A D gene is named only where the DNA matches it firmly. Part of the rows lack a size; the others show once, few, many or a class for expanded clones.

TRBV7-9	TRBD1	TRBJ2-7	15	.	TGTGCCAGCAGCGCAATGGACAGGGGGCTTTACGAGCAGTACTTC	CASSAMDRGLYEQYF
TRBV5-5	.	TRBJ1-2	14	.	TGTGCCAGCACCGGACCCCCTTGGGGCTATGGCTACACCTTC	CASTGPPWGYGYTF
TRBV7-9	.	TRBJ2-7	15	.	TGTGCCAGCAGCTTAGTAGGAATAAGCTCCTACGAGCAGTACTTC	CASSLVGISSYEQYF
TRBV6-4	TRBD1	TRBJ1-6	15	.	TGTGCCAGCAGTCTAAAGACAGGGCCGGGTTCACCCCTCCACTTT	CASSLKTGPGSPLHF
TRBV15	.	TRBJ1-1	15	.	TGTGCCACCAGCAGAGATCCTGGAATGGCAGCTGAAGCTTTCTTT	CATSRDPGMAAEAFF
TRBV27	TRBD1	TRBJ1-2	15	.	TGTGCCAGCAGCTTATGGACAGGGTCCTTAATCGCGGCCACCTTC	CASSLWTGSLIAATF
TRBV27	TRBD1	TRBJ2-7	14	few	TGTGCCAGCAGCACTAGGGACAGATCTTACGAGCAGTACTTC	CASSTRDRSYEQYF
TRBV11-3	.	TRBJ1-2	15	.	TGTGCCAGCAGCTTCGGCGGGGGGAGTTCCTATGGCTACACCTTC	CASSFGGGSSYGYTF
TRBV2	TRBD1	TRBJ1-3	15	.	TGTGCCAGCAGATCCTGGACAGGTTCTGGAAACACCATATATTTT	CASRSWTGSGNTIYF
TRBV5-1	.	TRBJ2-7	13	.	TGCGCCAGCAGCACTGGGACATTCTACGAGCAGTACTTC	CASSTGTFYEQYF
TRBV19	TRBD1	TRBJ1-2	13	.	TGTGCCAGTAGTACTAGACAGGGCTATGGCTACACCTTC	CASSTRQGYGYTF
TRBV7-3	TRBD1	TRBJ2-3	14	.	TGTGCCAGCAGCCCGACAGGGAGCACAGATACGCAGTATTTT	CASSPTGSTDTQYF
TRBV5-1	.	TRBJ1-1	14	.	TGCGCCAGCAGCTTGGGAGGTGGCGCGGGAGAAGCTTTCTTT	CASSLGGGAGEAFF
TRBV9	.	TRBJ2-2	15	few	TGTGCCAGCAGCATCTCCGGGACATTCACCGGGGAGCTGTTTTTT	CASSISGTFTGELFF
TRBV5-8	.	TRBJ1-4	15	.	TGTGCCAGCAGCTTCAGGCAGGGTTTTAATGAAAAACTGTTTTTT	CASSFRQGFNEKLFF
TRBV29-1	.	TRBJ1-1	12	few	TGCAGCGTTCAGGTTATGAACACTGAAGCTTTCTTT	CSVQVMNTEAFF
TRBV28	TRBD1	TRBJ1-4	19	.	TGTGCCAGCAGTTATACAAGTTCCGGGACAGGAGCAGCTAATGAAAAACTGTTTTTT	CASSYTSSGTGAANEKLFF
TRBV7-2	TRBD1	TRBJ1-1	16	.	TGTGCCAGCAGCTTTTTCGGGACAGGGGTTTTTAGTGAAGCTTTCTTT	CASSFFGTGVFSEAFF
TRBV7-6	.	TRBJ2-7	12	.	TGTGCCAGCAGCCAAGGAGAAATCGAGCAGTACTTC	CASSQGEIEQYF
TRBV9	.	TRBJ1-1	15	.	TGTGCCAGCAGCGTAGACGGGACAATGAACACTGAAGCTTTCTTT	CASSVDGTMNTEAFF
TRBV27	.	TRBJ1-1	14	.	TGTGCCAGCAGTTTATCACGGGGGAACACTGAAGCTTTCTTT	CASSLSRGNTEAFF
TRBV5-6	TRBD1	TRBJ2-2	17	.	TGTGCCAGCAGCTCCCCGGGACAGGGATCGGCCACCGGGGAGCTGTTTTTT	CASSSPGQGSATGELFF
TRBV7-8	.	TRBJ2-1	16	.	TGTGCCAGCATCCTTAATGGGCAGGGTTTGTTTAATGAGCAGTTCTTC	CASILNGQGLFNEQFF
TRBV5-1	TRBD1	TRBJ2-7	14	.	TGCGCCAGCAACTGGGGACAGGGGATGGGCGAGCAGTACTTC	CASNWGQGMGEQYF
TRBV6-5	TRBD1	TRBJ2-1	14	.	TGTGCCAGCACCCCAGGACAGGGGTACAATGAGCAGTTCTTC	CASTPGQGYNEQFF
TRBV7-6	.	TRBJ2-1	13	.	TGTGCCAGCAGCCCAAGTCGCGCTGGTGAGCAGTTCTTC	CASSPSRAGEQFF
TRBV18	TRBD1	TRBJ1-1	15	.	TGTGCCAGCTCACCCTCCGGGACAGGGGGCGCTGAAGCTTTCTTT	CASSPSGTGGAEAFF
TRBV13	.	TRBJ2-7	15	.	TGTGCCAGCAGCTCTCTTTCAGAGAGCTCCTACGAGCAGTACTTC	CASSSLSESSYEQYF
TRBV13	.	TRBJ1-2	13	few	TGTGCCAGCAGCTTGCGGTCTCACTATGGCTACACCTTC	CASSLRSHYGYTF
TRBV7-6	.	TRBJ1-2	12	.	TGTGCCAGCAGCACCCCCAGCTATGGCTACACCTTC	CASSTPSYGYTF
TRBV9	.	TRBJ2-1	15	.	TGTGCCAGCAGCGCAGACGGGTTGAGGAACAATGAGCAGTTCTTC	CASSADGLRNNEQFF
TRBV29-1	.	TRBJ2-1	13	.	TGCAGCGTTGAAGATATCACGTGGAATGAGCAGTTCTTC	CSVEDITWNEQFF
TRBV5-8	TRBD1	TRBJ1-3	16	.	TGTGCCAGCAGCTTGGGGGACAGGGCTTCTGGAAACACCATATATTTT	CASSLGDRASGNTIYF
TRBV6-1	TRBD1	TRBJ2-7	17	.	TGTGCCAGCAGTGAAGGGACAGGGATGTCTGCTAACTACGAGCAGTACTTC	CASSEGTGMSANYEQYF
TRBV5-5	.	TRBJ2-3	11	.	TGTGCCAGCAGCACCCCCGCTACGCAGTATTTT	CASSTPATQYF
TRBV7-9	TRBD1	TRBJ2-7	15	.	TGCGCCAGCAGCTCAGGGACAGTAATCCCTTACGAGCAGTACTTC	CASSSGTVIPYEQYF
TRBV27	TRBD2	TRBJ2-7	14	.	TGTGCCAGCAGTCCGTGGACTAGCGGCTACGAGCAGTACTTC	CASSPWTSGYEQYF
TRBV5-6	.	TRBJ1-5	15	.	TGTGCCAGCAGCTTGGACGGGGATAGCAATCAGCCCCAGCATTTT	CASSLDGDSNQPQHF
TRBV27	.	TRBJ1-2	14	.	TGTGCCAGCAGAGGACAGCTTCATAACTATGGCTACACCTTC	CASRGQLHNYGYTF
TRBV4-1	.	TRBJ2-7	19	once	TGCGCCAGCAGCCAAGCCTCCCCGCTTGGTGGAGGTTGGGCCTACGAGCAGTACTTC	CASSQASPLGGGWAYEQYF
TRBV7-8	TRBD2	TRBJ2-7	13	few	TGTGCCAGCAGGAGGCTAGCGGATTACGAGCAGTACTTC	CASRRLADYEQYF
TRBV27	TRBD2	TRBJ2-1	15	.	TGTGCCAGCAGTCCCGGGACTAGCTCTTACAATGAGCAGTTCTTC	CASSPGTSSYNEQFF
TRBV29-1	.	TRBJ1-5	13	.	TGCAGCGTTGAGTCGGGACACAATCAGCCCCAGCATTTT	CSVESGHNQPQHF
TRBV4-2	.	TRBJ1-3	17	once	TGTGCCAGCAGCCAAGACCCGGGTACGCTCCCTGGAAACACCATATATTTT	CASSQDPGTLPGNTIYF
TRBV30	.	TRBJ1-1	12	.	TGTGCCTTCGAACGGGGTTTACCTGAAGCTTTCTTT	CAFERGLPEAFF
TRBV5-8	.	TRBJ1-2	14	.	TGTGCCAGCAGCGGCGGCCCTTCTTGGGGGGGCTACACCTTC	CASSGGPSWGGYTF
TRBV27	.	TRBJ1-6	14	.	TGTGCCAGCAGTTTATTAGGACAGAGGTCACCCCTCCACTTT	CASSLLGQRSPLHF
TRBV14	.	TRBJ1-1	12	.	TGTGCCAGCAGCCATTATGGGTCTGAAGCTTTCTTT	CASSHYGSEAFF
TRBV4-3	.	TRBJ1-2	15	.	TGCGCCAGCAGCCACAGGGGTCTTTTAGTCGATGGCTACACCTTC	CASSHRGLLVDGYTF
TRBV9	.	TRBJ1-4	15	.	TGTGCCAGCAGCGTAGCGGGGACGCTTAATGAAAAACTGTTTTTT	CASSVAGTLNEKLFF
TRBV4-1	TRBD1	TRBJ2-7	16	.	TGCGCCAGCAGCCATACAGACAGGGACCACTCCTACGAGCAGTACTTC	CASSHTDRDHSYEQYF
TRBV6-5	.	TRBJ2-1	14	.	TGTGCCAGCAGTGATGAGACAGCATACAATGAGCAGTTCTTC	CASSDETAYNEQFF
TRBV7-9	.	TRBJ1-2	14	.	TGTGCCAGCAGCTCCACCGGTCTTTTTTATGGCTACACCTTC	CASSSTGLFYGYTF
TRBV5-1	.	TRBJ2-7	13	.	TGCGCCAGCAGCGTGGGGTTATCCTACGAGCAGTACTTC	CASSVGLSYEQYF
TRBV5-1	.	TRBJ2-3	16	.	TGCGCCAGCACCGCTTACCCGAGACACGTCACAGATACGCAGTATTTT	CASTAYPRHVTDTQYF
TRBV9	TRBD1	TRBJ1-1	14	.	TGTGCCAGCAGCGAACAGGGGGTCGACACTGAAGCTTTCTTT	CASSEQGVDTEAFF
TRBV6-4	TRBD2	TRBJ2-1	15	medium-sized	TGTGCCAGCAGTCATTCTAGCGGGGGTGGAGATGAGCAGTTCTTC	CASSHSSGGGDEQFF
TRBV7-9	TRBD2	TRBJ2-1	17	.	TGTGCCAGCAGCTTACCCCTAGCGGGGGGTTCCCACAATGAGCAGTTCTTC	CASSLPLAGGSHNEQFF
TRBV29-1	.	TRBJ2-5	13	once	TGCAGCGGAGAGGCGAAACTAACGGAGACCCAGTACTTC	CSGEAKLTETQYF